This entry is about one T cell receptor (beta chain). Its specificity is not known. At one end the junction does not follow the germline gene, possibly because of a read error. Co-extracted RNA and DNA came from about 20-30 mg of unsorted bulk tissue. Surgical resection treated primary liver carcinoma in the patients. Patients were treatment-naive with chronic HBV infection. The data are from a study of tumor-infiltrating lymphocytes in primary liver carcinoma. Overall study findings and caveats: Between tumor regions, pairs overlapped more than tumor-adjacent and tumor-blood pairs did.

The germline V gene has CDR1 SGHKS and CDR2 YYEKEE (reference sequence). This CDR3 has 18 residues. The authors made TCR beta cDNA from about 500 ng total RNA with a constant-region primer. TCR beta libraries came from three nested multiplex PCR rounds using slightly modified ARM-PCR. Two initial PCR rounds of about 11 cycles each paired TRBV1-TRBV30 forward primers with a C-beta reverse primer. TCRdb redid the calling of the multiplex PCR reads with MiXCR, one entry per CDR3 protein. Among about 120,000 distinct CDR3 sequences listed, approximately 68% were seen once. The rearrangement links TRBV5-5 to TRBJ2-7; possibly TRBD2 for D (6 bases). Sequenced material: tumor-adjacent normal liver tissue. The sequence was obtained from a woman aged 55-70 years with primary liver carcinoma and hepatitis B virus infection. This chain's CDR3 is CASSLGGRLPGSAYEHYF. DNA for the CDR3: TGTGCCAGCAGTTTGGGGGGAAGACTTCCCGGGAGCGCCTACGAGCACTACTTC. Combining the CDR3 with reference TRBV5-5 and TRBJ2-7 gives the whole variable domain DAGVTQSPTHLIKTRGQQVTLRCSPISGHKSVSWYQQVLGQGPQFIFQYYEKEERGRGNFPDRFSARQFPNYSSELNVNALLLGDSALYLCASSLGGRLPGSAYEHYFGPGTRLTVT.